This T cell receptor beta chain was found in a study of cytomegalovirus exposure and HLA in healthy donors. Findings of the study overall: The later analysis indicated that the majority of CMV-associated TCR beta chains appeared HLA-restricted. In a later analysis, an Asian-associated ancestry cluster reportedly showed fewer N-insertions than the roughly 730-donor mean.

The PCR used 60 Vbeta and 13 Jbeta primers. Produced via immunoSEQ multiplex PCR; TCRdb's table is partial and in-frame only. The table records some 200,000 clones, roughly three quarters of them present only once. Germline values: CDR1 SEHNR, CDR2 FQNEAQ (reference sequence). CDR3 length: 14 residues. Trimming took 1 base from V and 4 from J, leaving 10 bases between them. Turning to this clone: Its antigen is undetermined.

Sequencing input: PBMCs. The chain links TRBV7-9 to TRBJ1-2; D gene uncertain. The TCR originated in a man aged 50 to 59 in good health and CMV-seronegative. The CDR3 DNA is TGTGCCAGCAGCTTAGTAGGCGCAGGCTATGGCTACACCTTC. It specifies CASSLVGAGYGYTF. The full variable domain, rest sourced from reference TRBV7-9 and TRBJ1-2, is DTGVSQNPRHKITKRGQNVTFRCDPISEHNRLYWYRQTLGQGPEFLTYFQNEAQLEKSRLLSDRFSAERPKGSFSTLEIQRTEQGDSAMYLCASSLVGAGYGYTFGSGTRLTVV.